The entry that follows covers one T cell receptor beta chain sequence. This sample is drawn from a study of blood T cell repertoires in COVID-19. Overall study context: From T cells, B-cell-depleted T cells, or PBMCs came the material, which was cDNA or gDNA.

The CDR3 consists of 12 residues. Germline V gene sequence: CDR1 SGHAT, CDR2 FQNNGV. V was pared by 1 base and J by 10 bases, with 7 bases between. Authors' analysis steps: Estimation of nucleated cell counts relied on the amplification of reference gene primers. Profiled with immunoSEQ multiplex PCR; TCRdb holds only in-frame clones, not every one. For V, J and clone size, that table is used; D and trimming come from the DNA. The profile covers about 300,000 clones, with approximately 83% appearing a single time and more than 10% taken by the ten largest. The clonotype comes from a human donor in a cohort sampled during active COVID-19. Sequencing was done on a sample of peripheral blood. The chain joins TRBV11-2 to TRBJ2-2; D is undetermined. The CDR3 here is CASSLVGTELFF. In DNA, the CDR3 is TGTGCCAGCAGCTTAGTGGGCACGGAGCTGTTTTTT.